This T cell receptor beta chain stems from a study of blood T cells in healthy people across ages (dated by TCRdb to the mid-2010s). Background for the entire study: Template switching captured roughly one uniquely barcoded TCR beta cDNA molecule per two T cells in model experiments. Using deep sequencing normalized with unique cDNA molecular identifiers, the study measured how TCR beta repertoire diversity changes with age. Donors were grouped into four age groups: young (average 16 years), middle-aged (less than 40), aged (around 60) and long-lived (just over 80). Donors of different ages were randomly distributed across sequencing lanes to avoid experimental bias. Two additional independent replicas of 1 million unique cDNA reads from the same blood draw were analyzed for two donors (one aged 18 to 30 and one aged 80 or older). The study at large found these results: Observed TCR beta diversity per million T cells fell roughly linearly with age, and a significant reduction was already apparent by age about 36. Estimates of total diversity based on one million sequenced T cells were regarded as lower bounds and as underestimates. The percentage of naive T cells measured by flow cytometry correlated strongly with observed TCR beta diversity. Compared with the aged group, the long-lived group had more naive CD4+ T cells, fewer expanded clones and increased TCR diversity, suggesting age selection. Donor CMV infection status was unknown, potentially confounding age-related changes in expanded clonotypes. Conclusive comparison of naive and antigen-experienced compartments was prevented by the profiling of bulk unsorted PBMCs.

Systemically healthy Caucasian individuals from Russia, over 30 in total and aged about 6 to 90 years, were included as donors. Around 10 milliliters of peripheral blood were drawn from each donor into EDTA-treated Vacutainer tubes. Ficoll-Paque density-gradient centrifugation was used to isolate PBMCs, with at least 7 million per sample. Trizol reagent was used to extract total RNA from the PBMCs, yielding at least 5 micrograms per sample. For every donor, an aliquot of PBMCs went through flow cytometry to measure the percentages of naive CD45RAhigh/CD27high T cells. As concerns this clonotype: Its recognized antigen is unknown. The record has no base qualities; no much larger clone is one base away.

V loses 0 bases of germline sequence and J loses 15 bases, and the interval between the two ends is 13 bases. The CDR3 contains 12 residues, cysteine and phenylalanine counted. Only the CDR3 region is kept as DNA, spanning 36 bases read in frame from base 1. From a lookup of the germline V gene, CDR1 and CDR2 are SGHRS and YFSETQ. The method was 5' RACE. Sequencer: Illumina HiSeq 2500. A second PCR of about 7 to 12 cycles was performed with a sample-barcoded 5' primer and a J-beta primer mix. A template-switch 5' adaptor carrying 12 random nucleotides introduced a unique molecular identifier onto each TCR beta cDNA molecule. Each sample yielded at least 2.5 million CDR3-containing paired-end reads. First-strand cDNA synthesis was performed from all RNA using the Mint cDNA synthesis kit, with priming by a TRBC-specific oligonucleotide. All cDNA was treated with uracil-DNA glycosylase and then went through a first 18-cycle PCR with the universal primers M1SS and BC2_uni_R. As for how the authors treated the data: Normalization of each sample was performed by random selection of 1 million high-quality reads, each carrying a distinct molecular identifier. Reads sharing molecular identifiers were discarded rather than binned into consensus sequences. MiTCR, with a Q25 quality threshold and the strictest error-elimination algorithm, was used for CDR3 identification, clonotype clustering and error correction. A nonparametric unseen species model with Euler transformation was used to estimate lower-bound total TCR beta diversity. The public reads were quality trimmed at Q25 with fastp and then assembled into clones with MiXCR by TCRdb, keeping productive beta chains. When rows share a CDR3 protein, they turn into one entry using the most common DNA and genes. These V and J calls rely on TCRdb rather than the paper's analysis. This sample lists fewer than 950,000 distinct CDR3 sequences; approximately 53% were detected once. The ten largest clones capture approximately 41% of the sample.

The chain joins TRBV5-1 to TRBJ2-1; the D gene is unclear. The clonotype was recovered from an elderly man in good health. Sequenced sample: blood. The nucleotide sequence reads TGCGCCAGCAGCTTGGAGGGAATGGGTCTGTTCTTC. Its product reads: CASSLEGMGLFF.